A selection of T cell receptor beta chains follows, all from one sample in a study of T cell responses to AZD1222 COVID-19 vaccine. Produced via immunoSEQ multiplex PCR; TCRdb's table is partial and in-frame only. The sample holds 110,000 to 150,000 clones, roughly 90% seen once. The source was peripheral blood, collected on day 0 of AZD1222 vaccination. These receptors were collected from an adult in good health. Both conserved end residues are part of each CDR3. Fields, in order: V gene, CDR3 length, CDR3 protein.

TRBV6-2/TRBV6-3	15	CASSRTGVEGQPQHF
TRBV28	15	CASSSPRQGTSPLHF
TRBV29-1	15	CSVAPGQGRSDGYTF
TRBV12-3/TRBV12-4	13	CASSSSLNNEQFF
TRBV7-2	14	CASNWDFGSYEQYF
TRBV6-5	14	CASSYRGYNSPLHF
TRBV5-5	14	CASSLGPWGYEQYF
TRBV6-5	14	CASSSDGNTGELFF
TRBV18	18	CASSPSTGTSGSYNEQFF
TRBV30	18	CAWTLQGPKGGPQETQYF
TRBV7-2	15	CASSPTSGGYNEQFF
TRBV28	15	CASSSSGTGGEKLFF
TRBV27	11	CASSLRHEQFF
TRBV18	17	CASSHTRDSLYNTEAFF
TRBV7-2	16	CASSFQGRTGANVLTF
TRBV7-8	16	CASSLNDGTSSYEQYF
TRBV7-9	12	CASSYYTYEQYF
TRBV19	14	CASTIGQGYQPQHF